The 24 T cell receptor beta chains below come from one sample, sequenced in a study of blood T cell repertoires in COVID-19. Assay used: immunoSEQ multiplex PCR; TCRdb lists only in-frame clones, some missing. The data contain about 270,000 clones, about 89% of them singletons. The specimen sequenced was peripheral blood. These receptors all stem from a man aged 35 to 55 with active or convalescent COVID-19.

The rearrangement joins TRBV15 to TRBJ2-5; TRBD2 aligns across 9 bases. The V gene end was trimmed by 5 bases and the J gene end by 4 bases; junction bases not matched to a gene: 14. Germline V gene lookup returns CDR1 LNHNV and CDR2 YYDKDF (reference sequence). The length of the CDR3 is 17 residues. The CDR3 sequence is CATSQGGGRAFVETQYF. Here the CDR3 DNA reads TGTGCCACCAGCCAAGGTGGCGGGAGGGCCTTTGTAGAGACCCAGTACTTC.

The gene calls are TRBV6-5 and TRBJ1-6, with D perhaps TRBD1 (6 bases). The CDR3 sequence is 15 residues long. The germline gives CDR1 MNHEY, CDR2 SVGAGI. V was clipped by 6 bases and J by 5 bases, with 14 bases between them. The CDR3 nucleotides are TGTGCCAGCAGGGAGGGAGGGGGGGATAATTCACCCCTCCACTTT. Amino acid sequence: CASREGGGDNSPLHF.

CDR3 in DNA: TGTGCCAGCAGTGACCGGACAGGGGTTTCACCCCTCCACTTT. This gives the protein CASSDRTGVSPLHF. The V and J genes are TRBV6-4 and TRBJ1-6, with 9 bases aligning to TRBD1. The junction had 2 bases not matched to a gene; V was cut back by 2 bases and J by 9 bases. Germline V lookup: CDR1 MRHNA, CDR2 SNTAGT. There are 14 residues in the CDR3.

This clone was observed a few times. This chain links TRBV30 with TRBJ1-2; TRBD1 matches 8 bases. Germline CDR1 and CDR2: GTSNPN and SVGIG (reference sequence). The CDR3 spans 15 residues. V lost 3 bases to trimming and J lost 5 bases; unmatched junction nucleotides: 11. The CDR3 reads CAWRQLRTGTYGYTF. As DNA, the CDR3 is TGTGCCTGGAGACAGCTCCGGACAGGGACGTATGGCTACACCTTC. Filled out from reference TRBV30 and TRBJ1-2, the complete variable domain reads SQTIHQWPATLVQPVGSPLSLECTVEGTSNPNLYWYRQAAGRGLQLLFYSVGIGQISSEVPQNLSASRPQDRQFILSSKKLLLSDSGFYLCAWRQLRTGTYGYTFGSGTRLTVV.

A single count supports this clone. The genes are TRBV9 and TRBJ2-3, with TRBD2 identical over 7 bases. J lost 4 bases, V lost 2 bases, and 4 bases had no gene match. CDR1 is SGDLS and CDR2 is YYNGEE in the germline V gene. The CDR3 has 14 residues. The CDR3, as DNA: TGTGCCAGCAGCGTCTCGGGGGGTTCAGATACGCAGTATTTT. Translated: CASSVSGGSDTQYF.

This rearrangement joins TRBV5-1 to TRBJ2-5; 9 bases line up with TRBD2. Germline CDR1 and CDR2: SGHRS and YFSETQ. This CDR3 has 19 residues. With V trimmed by 0 bases and J by 2 bases, 14 bases remained unmatched. CDR3 sequence reads: CASSLDSGTSHISQETQYF. The CDR3 DNA sequence: TGCGCCAGCAGCTTGGATTCCGGGACTAGCCACATAAGTCAAGAGACCCAGTACTTC.

V and J are TRBV10-3 and TRBJ2-2; maybe TRBD2 (6 bases). The CDR3 runs 13 residues. V was shortened by 11 bases and J by 4 bases, with 14 bases between the two germline ends. Germline V gives CDR1 ENHRY, CDR2 SYGVKD. The CDR3 spells CALRDGATGELFF. CDR3 DNA: TGTGCCCTGCGGGACGGCGCCACCGGGGAGCTGTTTTTT.

The chain links TRBV19 to TRBJ1-5, with D possibly matching TRBD1 (5 bases). This CDR3 is built from 16 residues. Trimming pared 5 bases from V and 8 bases from J, leaving 22 bases between. Germline-derived CDR1 and CDR2 are LNHDA and SQIVND (reference sequence). The CDR3 bases are TGTGCCAGTAGTCCCAGCCGACAGCCCCTCTTGGAGCCCCAGCATTTT. Translation gives CASSPSRQPLLEPQHF.

The chain recombines TRBV3-1 (or the pseudogene TRBV3-2) with TRBJ2-7; TRBD1 matches 9 bases. The CDR3 sequence is 18 residues long. The V gene end was trimmed by 4 bases and the J gene end by 3 bases; junction bases not matched to a gene: 16. Germline CDR1 is LGHDT and CDR2 is YNNKEL (reference sequence). For the CDR3, the DNA is TGTGCCAGCAGCCCCCTCAGGGGGACAGGGAGGAGAAACTACGAGCAGTACTTC. Its protein is CASSPLRGTGRRNYEQYF.

The J gene is TRBJ1-5, the V gene TRBV28, with D possibly matching TRBD1 (6 bases). Between the trimmed V and J ends, which lost 2 bases and 7 bases, there was a span of 18 bases. The germline gives CDR1 MDHEN, CDR2 SYDVKM. The CDR3 runs 16 residues. The CDR3 loop is CASSLRVLGGHQPQHF. The CDR3, as DNA: TGTGCCAGCAGTTTACGTGTTTTGGGGGGGCACCAGCCCCAGCATTTT.

The rearrangement links TRBV18 to TRBJ1-1, with 7 nucleotides matching TRBD1. V was clipped by 6 bases and J by 5 bases; unmatched bases: 6. The germline gives CDR1 KGHSH, CDR2 LQKENI. This CDR3 has 13 amino acids. In nucleotides, the CDR3 is TGTGCCAGCTCGTTCGACAGGGTGACTGAAGCTTTCTTT. Its translation: CASSFDRVTEAFF.

The V gene is TRBV5-5, the J gene TRBJ2-7, with TRBD1 as a possible D gene (5 bases). Trimming removed 0 bases from V and 2 bases from J, with 9 bases in between. Germline V CDR1 and CDR2: SGHKS, YYEKEE (reference sequence). This CDR3 contains 14 residues. CDR3: CASSLVPGTYEQYF. In DNA, the CDR3 is TGTGCCAGCAGCTTGGTTCCAGGGACCTACGAGCAGTACTTC.

CDR3 amino acids: CATSDLTSGTTDTQYF. CDR3 in DNA: TGTGCCACCAGTGATTTGACTAGCGGGACGACAGATACGCAGTATTTT. This sequence joins TRBV24-1 and TRBJ2-3, with TRBD2 identical over 10 bases. The CDR3 has 16 residues. Per germline, CDR1 KGHDR and CDR2 SFDVKD. The ends lost 0 bases at V and 3 bases at J; junction bases unmatched: 2.

The count of this clone is one. The J gene is TRBJ2-1, the V gene TRBV7-9; 7 bases are shared with TRBD1. In germline, CDR1 is SEHNR, CDR2 FQNEAQ (reference sequence). The junction had 4 bases not matched to a gene; V was cut back by 2 bases and J by 6 bases. The CDR3 has 14 residues. CDR3 sequence reads: CASSLLGQSNEQFF. In DNA form, the CDR3 reads TGTGCCAGCAGCTTATTGGGACAGAGCAATGAGCAGTTCTTC.

V and J are TRBV28 and TRBJ1-4; tentatively, D is TRBD1 (5 bases). Germline CDR1 reads MDHEN; CDR2 reads SYDVKM. The CDR3 runs to 15 residues. V was trimmed by 6 bases and J by 1 base, leaving 12 bases between them. The CDR3 reads CASSSTGGTNEKLFF. DNA for the CDR3: TGTGCCAGCAGCTCTACGGGGGGAACTAATGAAAAACTGTTTTTT.

The V and J genes are TRBV2 and TRBJ1-5, with 7 positions matching TRBD1. This CDR3 comprises 15 residues. Germline V gene lookup returns CDR1 SNHLY and CDR2 FYNNEI. V was clipped by 6 bases and J by 2 bases; unmatched bases: 7. CDR3 protein: CASSQTGFGNQPQHF. The CDR3, as DNA: TGTGCCAGCAGCCAGACAGGGTTCGGCAATCAGCCCCAGCATTTT.

CDR3 sequence reads: CASRTSGGTEAFF. The CDR3 DNA reads as TGTGCCAGTAGAACCTCGGGGGGCACTGAAGCTTTCTTT. V and J are TRBV19 and TRBJ1-1; the D gene is possibly TRBD1 (5 bases). The CDR3 sequence is 13 residues long. Looked up from germline, CDR1 is LNHDA and CDR2 is SQIVND (reference sequence). V dropped 6 bases and J dropped 4 bases, with 12 bases sitting between them.

The chain joins TRBV15 to TRBJ1-6; possibly TRBD1 for D (5 bases). CDR1 and CDR2 from the germline V gene are LNHNV and YYDKDF (reference sequence). The V end lost 0 bases, the J end lost 9 bases, and 12 bases lay between the germline ends. This CDR3 contains 15 residues. CDR3 sequence (DNA): TGTGCCACCAGCAGAGATCAAGGGGAGGGTTCACCCCTCCACTTT. It translates to CATSRDQGEGSPLHF.

The chain recombines TRBV5-1 with TRBJ1-4; D ambiguous. V lost 4 bases and J 0 bases, leaving 10 bases between the germline ends. From germline, CDR1 is SGHRS and CDR2 YFSETQ. The length of the CDR3 is 15 residues. CDR3 sequence reads: CASSLSGATNEKLFF. CDR3 in DNA: TGCGCCAGCAGCCTCTCAGGTGCAACTAATGAAAAACTGTTTTTT.

The chain links TRBV27 to TRBJ2-1; 8 bases line up with TRBD2. V shed 7 bases, J shed 7 bases, and the junction held 12 bases outside the gene matches. The CDR3 runs 15 residues. In germline, CDR1 is MNHEY, CDR2 SMNVEV (reference sequence). DNA for the CDR3: TGTGCCAGCAATAAACCGGGACTAGGGGTAAATGAGCAGTTCTTC. Its translation is CASNKPGLGVNEQFF.

This chain connects TRBV3-1 (or the pseudogene TRBV3-2) to TRBJ2-5; a possible D gene is TRBD1 (6 bases). V was pared by 6 bases and J by 5 bases, with 16 bases between. The CDR3 is 14 amino acids. The germline V gene encodes CDR1 LGHDT and CDR2 YNNKEL (reference sequence). CDR3 residues: CASSLGQLGETQYF. The CDR3 nucleotides are TGTGCCAGCAGTCTTGGACAGCTCGGGGAGACCCAGTACTTC.

V is TRBV2 and J is TRBJ1-5, with D maybe TRBD1 (5 bases). V was trimmed by 1 base and J by 7 bases, leaving 11 bases between them. Germline loops: CDR1 SNHLY, CDR2 FYNNEI. The CDR3 sequence is 14 residues long. This chain's CDR3 is CASSEGGRSQPQHF. Here the CDR3 DNA reads TGTGCCAGCAGTGAAGGGGGCCGGTCCCAGCCCCAGCATTTT.

This clone was recorded a few times. V and J are TRBV5-1 and TRBJ1-3; unclear D gene. The V gene's germline CDR1 is SGHRS and CDR2 YFSETQ. Between the trimmed V and J ends, which lost 0 bases and 4 bases, there was a span of 8 bases. The CDR3 spans 14 residues. The DNA of the CDR3 is TGCGCCAGCAGCTTGGCCGGGGTAGGAAACACCATATATTTT. As protein: CASSLAGVGNTIYF.

This rearrangement joins TRBV25-1 to TRBJ1-3; no clear D. CDR3 length: 13 residues. The V end lost 7 bases, the J end lost 0 bases, and 7 bases lay between the germline ends. Germline V lookup: CDR1 MGHDK, CDR2 SYGVNS. The CDR3 is CASIYNSGNTIYF. The CDR3 nucleotides read TGTGCCAGCATATATAACTCTGGAAACACCATATATTTT.